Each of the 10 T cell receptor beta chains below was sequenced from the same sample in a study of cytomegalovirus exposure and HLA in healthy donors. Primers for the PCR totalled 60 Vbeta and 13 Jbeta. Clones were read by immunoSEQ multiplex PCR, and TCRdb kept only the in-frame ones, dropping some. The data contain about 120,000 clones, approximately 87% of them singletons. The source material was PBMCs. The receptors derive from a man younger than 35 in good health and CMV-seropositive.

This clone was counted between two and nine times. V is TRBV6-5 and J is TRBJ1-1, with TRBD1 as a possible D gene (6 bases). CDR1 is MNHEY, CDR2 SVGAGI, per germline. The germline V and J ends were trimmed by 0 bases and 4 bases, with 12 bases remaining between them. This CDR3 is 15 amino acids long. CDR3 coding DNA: TGTGCCAGCAGTTACTCCGGGCAGGGGTTCACTGAAGCTTTCTTT. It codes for CASSYSGQGFTEAFF.

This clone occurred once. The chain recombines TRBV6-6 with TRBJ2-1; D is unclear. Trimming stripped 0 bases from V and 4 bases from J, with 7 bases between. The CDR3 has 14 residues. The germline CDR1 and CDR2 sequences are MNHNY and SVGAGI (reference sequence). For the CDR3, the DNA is TGTGCCAGCAGTTACTCGAATCTATACAATGAGCAGTTCTTC. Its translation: CASSYSNLYNEQFF.

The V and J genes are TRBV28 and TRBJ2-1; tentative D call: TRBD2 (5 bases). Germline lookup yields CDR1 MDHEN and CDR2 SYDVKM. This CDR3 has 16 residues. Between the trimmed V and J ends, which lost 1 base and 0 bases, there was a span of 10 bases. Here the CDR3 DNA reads TGTGCCAGCAGTTTATTTCTAGCAAGCTCCTACAATGAGCAGTTCTTC. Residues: CASSLFLASSYNEQFF. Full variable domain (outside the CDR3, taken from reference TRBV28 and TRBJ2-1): DVKVTQSSRYLVKRTGEKVFLECVQDMDHENMFWYRQDPGLGLRLIYFSYDVKMKEKGDIPEGYSVSREKKERFSLILESASTNQTSMYLCASSLFLASSYNEQFFGPGTRLTVL.

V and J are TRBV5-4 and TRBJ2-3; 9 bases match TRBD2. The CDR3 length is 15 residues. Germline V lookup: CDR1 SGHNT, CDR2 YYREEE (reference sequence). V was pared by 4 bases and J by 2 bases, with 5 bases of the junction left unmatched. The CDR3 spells CASSTLAGVTDTQYF. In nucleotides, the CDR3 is TGTGCCAGCAGCACCTTAGCGGGGGTCACAGATACGCAGTATTTT. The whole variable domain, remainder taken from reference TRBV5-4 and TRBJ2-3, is ETGVTQSPTHLIKTRGQQVTLRCSSQSGHNTVSWYQQALGQGPQFIFQYYREEENGRGNFPPRFSGLQFPNYSSELNVNALELDDSALYLCASSTLAGVTDTQYFGPGTRLTVL.

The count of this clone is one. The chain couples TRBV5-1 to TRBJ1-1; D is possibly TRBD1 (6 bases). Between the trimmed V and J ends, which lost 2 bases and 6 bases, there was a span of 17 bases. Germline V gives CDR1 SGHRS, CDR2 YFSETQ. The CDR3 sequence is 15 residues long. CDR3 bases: TGCGCCAGCAGCTTTTTTGCCAGGGGAGCCCCTGAAGCTTTCTTT. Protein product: CASSFFARGAPEAFF. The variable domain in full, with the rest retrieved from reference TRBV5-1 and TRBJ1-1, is KAGVTQTPRYLIKTRGQQVTLSCSPISGHRSVSWYQQTPGQGLQFLFEYFSETQRNKGNFPGRFSGRQFSNSRSEMNVSTLELGDSALYLCASSFFARGAPEAFFGQGTRLTVV.

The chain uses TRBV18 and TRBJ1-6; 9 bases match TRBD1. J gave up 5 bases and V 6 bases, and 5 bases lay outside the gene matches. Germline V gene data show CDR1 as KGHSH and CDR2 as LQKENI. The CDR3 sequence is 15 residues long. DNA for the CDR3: TGTGCCAGCTCTCTACGGACAGGGGATAATTCACCCCTCCACTTT. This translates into CASSLRTGDNSPLHF.

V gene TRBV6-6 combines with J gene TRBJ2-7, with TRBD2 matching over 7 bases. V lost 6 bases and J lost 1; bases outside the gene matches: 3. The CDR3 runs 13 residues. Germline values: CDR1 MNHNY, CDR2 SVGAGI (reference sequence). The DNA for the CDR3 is TGTGCCAGCAGGACGGGAGGTTCCTACGAGCAGTACTTC. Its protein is CASRTGGSYEQYF.

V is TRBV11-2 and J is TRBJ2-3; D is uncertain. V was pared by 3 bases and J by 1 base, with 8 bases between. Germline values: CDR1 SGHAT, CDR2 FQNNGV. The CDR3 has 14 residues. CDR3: CASSLSPRTDTQYF. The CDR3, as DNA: TGTGCCAGCAGCTTGAGTCCGCGCACAGATACGCAGTATTTT.

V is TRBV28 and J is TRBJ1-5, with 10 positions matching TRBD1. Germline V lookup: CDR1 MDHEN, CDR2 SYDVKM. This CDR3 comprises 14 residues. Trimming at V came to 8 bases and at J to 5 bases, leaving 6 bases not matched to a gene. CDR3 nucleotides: TGTGCCAGCTATTCGGGACAGGGGTATCAGCCCCAGCATTTT. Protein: CASYSGQGYQPQHF.

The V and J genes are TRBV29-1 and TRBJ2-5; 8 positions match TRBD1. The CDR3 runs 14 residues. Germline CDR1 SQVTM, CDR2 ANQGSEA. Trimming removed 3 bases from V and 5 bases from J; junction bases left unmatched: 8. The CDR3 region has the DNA TGCAGCGTTGAGACAGGGGAATTTCAGGAGACCCAGTACTTC. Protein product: CSVETGEFQETQYF.